This TCR beta chain was retrieved from a study of CD8+CD57+ T cells in acquired aplastic anemia. V lost 10 bases and J lost 1, with 19 bases in between. Germline loops: CDR1 SGHVS, CDR2 FQNEAQ. This CDR3 contains 15 residues. The template used for profiling TCR beta VDJ and CDR3 was genomic DNA. MiXCR, applied by TCRdb to the reads, yields one record per CDR3 protein. The sample yields some 280,000 distinct CDR3 sequences, roughly half seen once. Sequenced input: sorted CD4+, CD8+, or CD8+CD57+ T cells (not recorded which) from PBMCs. The TCR originated in a human donor with severe aplastic anemia or a healthy control (not recorded which). The J gene is TRBJ2-5, the V gene TRBV7-8; a possible D gene is TRBD2 (7 bases). The CDR3 DNA follows: TGTGCCACCAGTGATTTGCGGGGGCCCCAAGAGACCCAGTACTTC. It translates to CATSDLRGPQETQYF.